These 31 T cell receptor beta chains originate from one sample sequenced in a study of T cells in Graves' hyperthyroidism and ophthalmopathy. Amplified regions were TCR beta CDR3 sequences from RNA transcripts. In the first-round RT-PCR of the TCR CDR3, the HTBI primer set was used. TCRdb called the multiplex PCR reads again in MiXCR, with one record for every CDR3 protein. Of about 530,000 distinct CDR3 sequences detected, about a sixth appear once; the ten largest clones hold approximately 15%. Sequencing was done on a sample of blood. These receptors all stem from a woman younger than 30 with Graves' ophthalmopathy.

The J gene is TRBJ2-4, the V gene TRBV27, with D possibly matching TRBD2 (6 bases). With 3 bases removed from V and 3 bases from J, the gap between germline ends came to 9 bases. The CDR3 contains 14 residues. CDR1 and CDR2 from the germline V gene are MNHEY and SMNVEV (reference sequence). The DNA of the CDR3 is TGTGCCAGCAGTTTGGGCGGGGTCAAAAACATTCAGTACTTC. Amino acid sequence: CASSLGGVKNIQYF.

This clonotype was detected ten times or more. V gene TRBV20-1 combines with J gene TRBJ1-2; D not certain. V lost 6 bases and J 4 bases, leaving 12 bases between the germline ends. The germline V gene has CDR1 DFQATT and CDR2 SNEGSKA (reference sequence). The CDR3 runs to 12 residues. DNA for the CDR3: TGCAGTGCCGTGGATGGAAGCTATGGCTACACCTTC. As protein: CSAVDGSYGYTF.

There are many counts of this clonotype. The chain is built from TRBV28 and TRBJ2-7; D remains unclear. From germline, CDR1 is MDHEN and CDR2 SYDVKM. V lost 8 bases, J lost 0 bases, and 14 bases lay in between. This CDR3 region has 14 residues. CDR3 sequence reads: CASQLEGLSYEQYF. Written as DNA, the CDR3 is TGTGCCAGCCAATTAGAAGGGCTCTCCTACGAGCAGTACTTC.

The chain links TRBV10-3 to TRBJ2-1, with TRBD1 matching over 9 bases. Germline V lookup: CDR1 ENHRY, CDR2 SYGVKD. This CDR3 spans 17 amino acids. The trim removed 4 bases at V and 1 base at J, leaving 8 bases unmatched. As DNA, the CDR3 is TGTGCCATCAGTGGCGACGGGACAGGGTTATCCTACAATGAGCAGTTCTTC. Amino acid sequence: CAISGDGTGLSYNEQFF.

This clonotype was counted many times. The rearrangement uses TRBV28 and TRBJ1-5, with D uncertain. Trimming cost V 5 bases and J 3 bases, with 8 bases left between them. The CDR3 is made up of 13 amino acids. In germline, CDR1 is MDHEN, CDR2 SYDVKM. In DNA form, the CDR3 reads TGTGCCAGCAGTAGAGGGATCAATCAGCCCCAGCATTTT. Protein sequence: CASSRGINQPQHF.

The chain carries TRBV12-3 or TRBV12-4 and TRBJ2-1, with TRBD2 matching over 10 bases. With 3 bases clipped from V and 4 bases from J, the junction kept 6 bases outside the gene matches. The CDR3 runs 16 residues. The CDR3 sequence is CASSFPSGSPYNEQFF. DNA for the CDR3: TGTGCCAGCAGTTTCCCTAGCGGGAGTCCATACAATGAGCAGTTCTTC.

This clonotype came up many times. This chain connects TRBV2 to TRBJ2-2; D unclear. Germline V lookup: CDR1 SNHLY, CDR2 FYNNEI. V shed 5 bases and J shed 6 bases, with 13 bases lying between them. CDR3 length: 14 residues. DNA for the CDR3: TGTGCCAGCAGTCTCTTAGTTTCGTCCGGGGAGCTGTTTTTT. Amino acids: CASSLLVSSGELFF.

The CDR3 loop reads CASSQGRVAGNTIYF. The CDR3 region has the DNA TGCGCCAGCAGCCAAGGTCGGGTAGCTGGAAACACCATATATTTT. The chain recombines TRBV4-1 with TRBJ1-3, with D unresolved. With 1 base removed from V and 2 bases from J, the gap between germline ends came to 9 bases. Germline V gene sequence: CDR1 MGHRA, CDR2 YSYEKL. This CDR3 is 15 amino acids long.

Of note for this clonotype: A much more abundant neighbour one base away suggests this may be a read error. V and J are TRBV30 and TRBJ1-2; perhaps TRBD1 as D (5 bases). Germline V gene sequence: CDR1 GTSNPN, CDR2 SVGIG (reference sequence). The CDR3 spans 12 residues. The chain's CDR3 is CASRVDGYDYTF. DNA for the CDR3: TGTGCCTCCAGGGTAGATGGCTATGACTACACCTTC.

The chain has TRBV19 and TRBJ2-2; 7 positions agree with TRBD2. Trimming cost V 4 bases and J 3 bases; bases outside gene matches: 2. The CDR3 is 14 amino acids. Looked up from germline, CDR1 is LNHDA and CDR2 is SQIVND (reference sequence). The chain's CDR3 is CASSRGGDTGELFF. The CDR3 DNA reads as TGTGCCAGTAGTAGGGGAGGGGACACCGGGGAGCTGTTTTTT.

This clonotype was observed a handful of times. This chain uses TRBV7-9 with TRBJ2-2; no firm D call. V gave up 3 bases and J gave up 2 bases, with 16 bases separating them. The CDR3 is 17 residues long. CDR1 SEHNR and CDR2 FQNEAQ come from the germline V gene (reference sequence). The CDR3 is CASSLSLLTPNTGELFF. The CDR3 DNA reads as TGTGCCAGCAGCTTGAGTCTGTTGACACCCAACACCGGGGAGCTGTTTTTT.

The chain recombines TRBV6-1 with TRBJ2-3; tentatively, D is TRBD2 (6 bases). V was shortened by 6 bases and J by 0 bases, with 13 bases between the two germline ends. The V gene's germline CDR1 is MNHNS and CDR2 SASEGT. The CDR3 runs 15 residues. CDR3 protein: CASSRRGISTDTQYF. The CDR3 bases are TGTGCCAGCAGCCGACGGGGGATTAGCACAGATACGCAGTATTTT.

Ten or more counts support this clonotype. The chain employs TRBV2 and TRBJ1-2; D is unclear. V was cut by 5 bases and J by 6 bases, with 13 bases left in between. Per germline, CDR1 SNHLY and CDR2 FYNNEI. This CDR3 has 13 residues. DNA for the CDR3: TGTGCCAGCAGTTTCGAGAGGGCCGATGGCTACACCTTC. It translates to CASSFERADGYTF.

This clonotype was found many times. CDR3 sequence (DNA): TGTGCCAGCAGTTTGGGACAGAGGAACACTGAAGCTTTCTTT. As protein: CASSLGQRNTEAFF. J is TRBJ1-1 and V is TRBV28; 7 bases fit TRBD1. The CDR3 length is 14 residues. Trimming cost V 3 bases and J 1 base; bases outside gene matches: 2. Looked up from germline, CDR1 is MDHEN and CDR2 is SYDVKM.

Ten or more counts support this clonotype. The chain employs TRBV11-2 and TRBJ2-7; D unclear. This CDR3 has 15 residues. Trimming took off 1 base at V and 3 bases at J, with 13 bases between the two ends. Germline CDR1 SGHAT, CDR2 FQNNGV. CDR3 loop: CASSLVVGVFYEQYF. The CDR3 bases are TGTGCCAGCAGCTTAGTGGTTGGGGTGTTCTACGAGCAGTACTTC.

This chain connects TRBV11-2 to TRBJ2-7, with a possible D match to TRBD1 (5 bases). The germline V and J ends were trimmed by 1 base and 4 bases, with 11 bases remaining between them. Germline CDR1 is SGHAT and CDR2 is FQNNGV. The CDR3 runs to 14 residues. For the CDR3, the DNA is TGTGCCAGCAGCTTAGGACAGAGCCGATACGAGCAGTACTTC. This encodes CASSLGQSRYEQYF.

This clonotype has a count of ten or more. The chain has TRBV3-1 and TRBJ2-7; maybe TRBD1 (5 bases). This CDR3 has 14 residues. CDR1 LGHDT and CDR2 YNNKEL come from the germline V gene (reference sequence). Deletions cut 3 bases from V and 6 bases from J, with 15 bases between. CDR3 region: CASSQSDGATEQYF. DNA of the CDR3: TGTGCCAGCAGCCAGTCCGATGGGGCGACCGAGCAGTACTTC.

The gene calls are TRBV20-1 and TRBJ1-1; 8 bases align to TRBD1. The J segment lost 4 bases and the V segment lost 0 bases, leaving 7 bases of the junction unmatched. The germline V gene has CDR1 DFQATT and CDR2 SNEGSKA (reference sequence). There are 15 residues in the CDR3. The CDR3 DNA reads TGCAGTGCTAGAGAGAGAACAGGGGGGGGCACTGAAGCTTTCTTT. Its protein product is CSARERTGGGTEAFF.

For the CDR3, the DNA is TGCGCCAGCAGCTCAGAAAATGAGCAGTTCTTC. This encodes CASSSENEQFF. The chain employs TRBV5-1 and TRBJ2-1; D unresolved. Germline V gene sequence: CDR1 SGHRS, CDR2 YFSETQ. V lost 3 bases and J 7 bases, leaving 5 bases between the germline ends. The CDR3 is made up of 11 amino acids.

The table lists this clonotype with many counts. The chain links TRBV28 to TRBJ1-1, with 7 bases that match TRBD1. Germline CDR1 reads MDHEN; CDR2 reads SYDVKM. This CDR3 region has 15 residues. V dropped 1 base and J dropped 1; count of bases not matched to a gene: 3. In DNA form, the CDR3 reads TGTGCCAGCAGTTTATTTGGGACAGAGAACACTGAAGCTTTCTTT. Its protein product is CASSLFGTENTEAFF.

Of note for this clonotype: At one end the junction does not follow the germline gene, possibly because of a read error. The chain combines TRBV6-1 with TRBJ1-2; 9 nucleotides match TRBD1. Germline V gene lookup returns CDR1 MNHNS and CDR2 SASEGT. The CDR3 is 14 amino acids. CDR3 sequence (DNA): TGCGCCAGCCTGGACAGGGGCCTGAACTATGGCTACACCTTC. Protein product: CASLDRGLNYGYTF.

This clonotype was seen more than once but under ten times. The chain recombines TRBV3-1 with TRBJ2-7; D might be TRBD1 (6 bases). Germline lookup yields CDR1 LGHDT and CDR2 YNNKEL (reference sequence). V gave up 0 bases and J gave up 4 bases, with 16 bases separating them. The CDR3 is 16 residues long. The CDR3 DNA reads as TGTGCCAGCAGCCAAGATGGACAGTACCCGTTTTACGAGCAGTACTTC. This gives the protein CASSQDGQYPFYEQYF.

This clonotype was found many times. The V gene is TRBV27, the J gene TRBJ2-7; D is undetermined. The V end lost 4 bases, the J end lost 2 bases, and 9 bases lay between the germline ends. Germline V lookup: CDR1 MNHEY, CDR2 SMNVEV (reference sequence). The CDR3 consists of 13 residues. The CDR3 DNA reads TGTGCCAGCAGTTCCAGGTTGGCCTACGAGCAGTACTTC. Translation: CASSSRLAYEQYF.

This clonotype was recorded a few times. The chain couples TRBV7-2 to TRBJ2-1, with 13 positions matching TRBD2. CDR3 length: 18 residues. Trimming removed 1 base from V and 6 bases from J; junction bases left unmatched: 9. Germline-derived CDR1 and CDR2 are SGHTA and FQGNSA. The DNA for the CDR3 is TGTGCCAGCAGCTTAGGGCGCCGACTAGCGGGGGGCCTCAATGAGCAGTTCTTC. This codes for CASSLGRRLAGGLNEQFF.

Ten or more counts support this clonotype. J is TRBJ2-3 and V is TRBV5-8; weak D call: TRBD2 (6 bases). The CDR3 is 16 amino acids. V was trimmed by 0 bases and J by 3 bases, leaving 14 bases between them. The germline V gene encodes CDR1 SGHTS and CDR2 YDEGEE. The CDR3 sequence: CASSLETGVLTDTQYF. The CDR3 DNA follows: TGTGCCAGCAGCTTGGAAACGGGAGTGTTGACAGATACGCAGTATTTT.

This clonotype was seen ten or more times. The chain joins TRBV20-1 to TRBJ1-1; D might be TRBD1 (5 bases). In germline, CDR1 is DFQATT, CDR2 SNEGSKA (reference sequence). V was pared by 7 bases and J by 0 bases, with 12 bases between. The CDR3 length is 13 residues. Written as DNA, the CDR3 is TGCAGTGTTACGGGGCGGCTGAACACTGAAGCTTTCTTT. Protein sequence: CSVTGRLNTEAFF.

The chain employs TRBV19 and TRBJ2-1; 12 bases match TRBD2. Germline V gene data show CDR1 as LNHDA and CDR2 as SQIVND (reference sequence). There are 17 residues in the CDR3. V lost 4 bases to trimming and J lost 0 bases; unmatched junction nucleotides: 4. In DNA, the CDR3 is TGTGCCAGTAGTACTAGCGGGGGGGTTAGCTCCTACAATGAGCAGTTCTTC. The encoded protein is CASSTSGGVSSYNEQFF.

This clonotype was picked up a small number of times. The chain combines TRBV20-1 with TRBJ2-1, with 9 bases lining up with TRBD2. Germline CDR1 and CDR2: DFQATT and SNEGSKA (reference sequence). CDR3 size: 15 residues. The J segment lost 8 bases and the V segment lost 0 bases, leaving 8 bases of the junction unmatched. CDR3 in amino acids: CSAREWTSVSDEQFF. CDR3 DNA: TGCAGTGCTAGAGAGTGGACTAGCGTGTCCGATGAGCAGTTCTTC.

This clonotype came up a few times. J is TRBJ2-1 and V is TRBV19; possibly TRBD1 for D (5 bases). V was cut by 1 base and J by 5 bases, with 9 bases left in between. Germline CDR1 and CDR2: LNHDA and SQIVND (reference sequence). The CDR3 is made up of 14 amino acids. The CDR3 sequence: CASSIGTGHNEQFF. In DNA, the CDR3 is TGTGCCAGTAGTATAGGTACAGGACACAATGAGCAGTTCTTC.

This clonotype was found many times. The chain combines TRBV20-1 with TRBJ2-7; possibly TRBD2 for D (7 bases). The CDR3 runs to 16 residues. Germline V CDR1 and CDR2: DFQATT, SNEGSKA (reference sequence). Between the trimmed V and J ends, which lost 3 bases and 2 bases, there was a span of 20 bases. The CDR3: CSASLGPKGGAYEQYF. The CDR3 DNA is TGCAGTGCTAGCCTGGGCCCCAAGGGGGGGGCCTACGAGCAGTACTTC.

The V and J genes are TRBV9 and TRBJ2-6, with 9 bases identical to TRBD1. The CDR3 spans 17 residues. Germline trimming cut 0 bases from V and 2 bases from J; bases unmatched to any gene: 3. From germline, CDR1 is SGDLS and CDR2 YYNGEE. The CDR3: CASSVVGDRAGANVLTF. In DNA form, the CDR3 reads TGTGCCAGCAGCGTAGTGGGGGACAGGGCTGGGGCCAACGTCCTGACTTTC.